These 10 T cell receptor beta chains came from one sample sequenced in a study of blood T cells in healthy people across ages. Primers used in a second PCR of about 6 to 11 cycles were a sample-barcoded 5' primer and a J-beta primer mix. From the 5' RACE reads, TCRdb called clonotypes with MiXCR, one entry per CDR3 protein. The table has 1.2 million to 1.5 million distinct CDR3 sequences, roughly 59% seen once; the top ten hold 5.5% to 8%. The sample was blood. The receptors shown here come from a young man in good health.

In DNA, the CDR3 is TGTGCCACCAGTGATCGAGGACAGGGGGAATCCTATGGCTACACCTTC. It translates to CATSDRGQGESYGYTF. The chain recombines TRBV24-1 with TRBJ1-2; 10 bases align to TRBD1. The CDR3 contains 16 residues. With 3 bases clipped from V and 4 bases from J, the junction kept 7 bases outside the gene matches. CDR1 is KGHDR, CDR2 SFDVKD, per germline.

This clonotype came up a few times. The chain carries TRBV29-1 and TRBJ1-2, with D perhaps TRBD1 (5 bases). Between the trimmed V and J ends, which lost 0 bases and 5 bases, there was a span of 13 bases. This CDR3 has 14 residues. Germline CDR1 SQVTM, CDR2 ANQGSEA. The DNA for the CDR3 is TGCAGCGTTGAAGACGTGGGACCTTGGTATGGCTACACCTTC. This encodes CSVEDVGPWYGYTF.

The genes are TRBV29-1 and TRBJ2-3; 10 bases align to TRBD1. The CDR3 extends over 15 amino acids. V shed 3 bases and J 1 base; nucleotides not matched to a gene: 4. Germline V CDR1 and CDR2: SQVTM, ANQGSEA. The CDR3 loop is CSVDPDRGGTDTQYF. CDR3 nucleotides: TGCAGCGTTGACCCGGACAGGGGGGGCACAGATACGCAGTATTTT.

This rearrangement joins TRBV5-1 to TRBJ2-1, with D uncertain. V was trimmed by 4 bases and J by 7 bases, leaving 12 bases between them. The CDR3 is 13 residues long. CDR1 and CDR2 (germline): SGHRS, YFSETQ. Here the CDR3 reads CASSGSIGNEQFF. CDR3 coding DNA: TGCGCCAGCAGCGGTAGTATCGGTAATGAGCAGTTCTTC.

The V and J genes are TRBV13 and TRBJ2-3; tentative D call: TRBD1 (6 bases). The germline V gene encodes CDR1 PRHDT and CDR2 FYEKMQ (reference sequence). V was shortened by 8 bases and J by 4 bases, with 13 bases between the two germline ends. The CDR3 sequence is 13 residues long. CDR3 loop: CASSRGLSDTQYF. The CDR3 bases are TGTGCCAGCTCGAGGGGGTTGTCAGATACGCAGTATTTT. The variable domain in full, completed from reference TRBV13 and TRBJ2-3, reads AAGVIQSPRHLIKEKRETATLKCYPIPRHDTVYWYQQGPGQDPQFLISFYEKMQSDKGSIPDRFSAQQFSDYHSELNMSSLELGDSALYFCASSRGLSDTQYFGPGTRLTVL.

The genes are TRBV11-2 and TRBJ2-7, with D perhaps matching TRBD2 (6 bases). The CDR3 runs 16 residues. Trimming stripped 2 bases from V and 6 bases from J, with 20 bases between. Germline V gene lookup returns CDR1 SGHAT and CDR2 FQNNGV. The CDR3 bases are TGTGCCAGCAGCTTATCAGCGCGGGGTCAGGTCCGCGAGCAGTACTTC. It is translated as CASSLSARGQVREQYF.

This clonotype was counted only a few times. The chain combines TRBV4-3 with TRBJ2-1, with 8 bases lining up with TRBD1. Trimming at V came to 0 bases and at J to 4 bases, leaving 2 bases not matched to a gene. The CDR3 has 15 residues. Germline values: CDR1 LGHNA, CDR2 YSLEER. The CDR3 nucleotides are TGCGCCAGCAGCCAAGAAGGGACAGGTTACAATGAGCAGTTCTTC. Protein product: CASSQEGTGYNEQFF.

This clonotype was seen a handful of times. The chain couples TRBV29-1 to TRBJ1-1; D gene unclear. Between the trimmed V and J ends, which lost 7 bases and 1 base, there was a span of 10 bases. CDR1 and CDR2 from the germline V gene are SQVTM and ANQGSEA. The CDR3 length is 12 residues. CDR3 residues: CSGRAGNTEAFF. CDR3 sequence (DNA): TGCAGCGGCCGAGCGGGGAACACTGAAGCTTTCTTT.

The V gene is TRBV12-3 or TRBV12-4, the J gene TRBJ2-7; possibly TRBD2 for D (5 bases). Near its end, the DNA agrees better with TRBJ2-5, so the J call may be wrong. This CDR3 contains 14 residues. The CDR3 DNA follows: TGTGCCAGCAGTTTAGAAGTGAGGGCAGAGACCCAGTACTTC. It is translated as CASSLEVRAETQYF.

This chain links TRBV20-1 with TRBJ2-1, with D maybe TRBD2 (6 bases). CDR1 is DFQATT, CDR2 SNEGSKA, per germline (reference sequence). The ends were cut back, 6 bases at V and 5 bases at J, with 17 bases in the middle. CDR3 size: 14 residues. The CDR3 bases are TGCAGTGCAGGGGAGGTTAGAAGGAACAATGAGCAGTTCTTC. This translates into CSAGEVRRNNEQFF.